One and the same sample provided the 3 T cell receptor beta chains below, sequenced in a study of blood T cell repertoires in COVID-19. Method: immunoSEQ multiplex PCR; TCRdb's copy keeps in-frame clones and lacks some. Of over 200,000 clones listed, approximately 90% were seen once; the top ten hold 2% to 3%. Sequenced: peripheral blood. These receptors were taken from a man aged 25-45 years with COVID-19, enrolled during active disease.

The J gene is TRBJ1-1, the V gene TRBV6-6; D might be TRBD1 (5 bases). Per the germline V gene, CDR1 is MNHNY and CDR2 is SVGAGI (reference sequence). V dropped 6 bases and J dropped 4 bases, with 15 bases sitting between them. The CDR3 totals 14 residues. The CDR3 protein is CASSRAGKGTEAFF. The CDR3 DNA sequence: TGTGCCAGCAGCCGCGCAGGGAAGGGCACTGAAGCTTTCTTT.

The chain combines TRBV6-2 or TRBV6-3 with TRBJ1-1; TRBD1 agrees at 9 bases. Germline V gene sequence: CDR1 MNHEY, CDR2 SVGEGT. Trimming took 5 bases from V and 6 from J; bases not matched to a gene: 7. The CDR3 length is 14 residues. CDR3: CASSHRGPEPEAFF. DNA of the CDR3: TGTGCCAGCAGTCACAGGGGGCCGGAACCTGAAGCTTTCTTT.

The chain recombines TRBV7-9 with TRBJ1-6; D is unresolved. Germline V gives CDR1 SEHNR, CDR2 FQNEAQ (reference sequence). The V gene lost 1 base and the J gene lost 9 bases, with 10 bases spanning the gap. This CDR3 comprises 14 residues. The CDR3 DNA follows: TGTGCCAGCAGCTTAGTTATGTCGGGTTCACCCCTCCACTTT. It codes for CASSLVMSGSPLHF. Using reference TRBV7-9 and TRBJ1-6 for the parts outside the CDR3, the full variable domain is DTGVSQNPRHKITKRGQNVTFRCDPISEHNRLYWYRQTLGQGPEFLTYFQNEAQLEKSRLLSDRFSAERPKGSFSTLEIQRTEQGDSAMYLCASSLVMSGSPLHFGNGTRLTVT.